Below, 2 T cell receptor beta chains from the same sample are listed, as sequenced in a study of blood T cells in healthy people across ages. Primed by a sample-barcoded 5' primer and a J-beta primer mix, a second PCR proceeded for about 7 to 12 cycles. TCRdb used MiXCR to reprocess the 5' RACE reads, holding one entry per CDR3 protein. The sample lists hundreds of thousands of distinct CDR3 sequences, about 34% occurring once. Sequences were obtained from blood. These TCRs come from a woman aged 80 or older in good health.

This clonotype was seen many times. The chain couples TRBV5-1 to TRBJ1-6; D gene unclear. Germline lookup yields CDR1 SGHRS and CDR2 YFSETQ. V was pared by 0 bases and J by 7 bases, with 11 bases between. The CDR3 spans 15 residues. The CDR3 region has the DNA TGCGCCAGCAGCTTGGCCACGGATAGAAATTCACCCCTCCACTTT. Translating gives CASSLATDRNSPLHF.

The chain joins TRBV10-3 to TRBJ2-5, with TRBD2 matching 7 bases. Looked up from germline, CDR1 is ENHRY and CDR2 is SYGVKD. The V segment lost 11 bases and the J segment 3 bases; nucleotides outside the gene matches: 12. This CDR3 region has 14 residues. In DNA form, the CDR3 reads TGTGCCGCCGGAGGGGCTAGCGGAAAAGAGACCCAGTACTTC. Amino acids: CAAGGASGKETQYF.